Below, 20 T cell receptor beta chains from the same sample are listed, as sequenced in a study of radiation and T cells in renal cell carcinoma. Time point: blood 2 weeks post-SBRT. Indicated treatment: 15 Gy SBRT to primary tumor, nephrectomy 4 weeks later. Assay used: immunoSEQ multiplex PCR; TCRdb lists only in-frame clones, some missing. The sample includes around 76,000 clones, 82% seen only once; the top ten take around 5.5%. Here the sequenced sample was blood, taken from a patient whose treatment included radiotherapy and nephrectomy. The receptor set was obtained from a man aged 55 to 70 with renal cell carcinoma.

The genes are TRBV9 and TRBJ2-7; 11 bases agree with TRBD2. Germline trimming cut 2 bases from V and 2 bases from J; bases unmatched to any gene: 3. The CDR3 is 15 residues long. In germline, CDR1 is SGDLS, CDR2 YYNGEE. CDR3 amino acids: CASSVGSGRAYEQYF. The CDR3 nucleotides read TGTGCCAGCAGCGTGGGTAGCGGGAGGGCCTACGAGCAGTACTTC. Based on the CDR3 plus reference TRBV9 and TRBJ2-7, the full variable domain is DSGVTQTPKHLITATGQRVTLRCSPRSGDLSVYWYQQSLDQGLQFLIQYYNGEERAKGNILERFSAQQFPDLHSELNLSSLELGDSALYFCASSVGSGRAYEQYFGPGTRLTVT.

In DNA, the CDR3 is TGTGCCAGCAGTTTAAAGGGTGCGGGTAATCAGCCCCAGCATTTT. Its protein is CASSLKGAGNQPQHF. The rearrangement uses TRBV28 and TRBJ1-5; no firm D call. The V end was cut by 2 bases, the J end by 4 bases, with 12 bases between. Germline assignment: CDR1 MDHEN and CDR2 SYDVKM. The CDR3 is made up of 15 amino acids.

The CDR3 reads CASLHPALAGGAYEQYF. The CDR3 DNA follows: TGTGCCAGCCTTCACCCGGCCCTAGCGGGAGGGGCCTACGAGCAGTACTTC. The chain combines TRBV7-3 with TRBJ2-7; the match to TRBD2 covers 12 bases. Germline V lookup: CDR1 SGHTA, CDR2 FQGTGA. The V gene end was trimmed by 8 bases and the J gene end by 2 bases; junction bases not matched to a gene: 13. This CDR3 has 17 amino acids.

This clone appeared a few times. Written as DNA, the CDR3 is TGTGCCAGCAGCTTAGAAGGCAGGGTCGGTGCAGATACGCAGTATTTT. It specifies CASSLEGRVGADTQYF. This chain uses TRBV7-2 with TRBJ2-3, with TRBD1 as a possible D gene (5 bases). This CDR3 has 16 residues. V was cut by 1 base and J by 4 bases, with 15 bases left in between. CDR1 and CDR2 (germline): SGHTA, FQGNSA.

The genes are TRBV10-3 and TRBJ2-5; the match to TRBD1 covers 9 bases. This CDR3 is built from 14 residues. Per the germline V gene, CDR1 is ENHRY and CDR2 is SYGVKD. The V gene end was trimmed by 5 bases and the J gene end by 2 bases; junction bases not matched to a gene: 3. The chain's CDR3 is CAISRQGGQETQYF. In DNA, the CDR3 is TGTGCCATCAGTAGACAGGGGGGTCAAGAGACCCAGTACTTC.

This sequence joins TRBV27 and TRBJ2-5; D perhaps matches TRBD2 (5 bases). The CDR3 has 16 residues. The V end was cut by 2 bases, the J end by 5 bases, with 18 bases between. The germline V gene encodes CDR1 MNHEY and CDR2 SMNVEV (reference sequence). CDR3 bases: TGTGCCAGCAGTTTAAATGGAGGTCTCTTGAGGGAGACCCAGTACTTC. Amino acid sequence: CASSLNGGLLRETQYF.

This clone came up a few times. The chain carries TRBV6-1 and TRBJ2-1; D call uncertain. The CDR3 has 13 amino acids. Looked up from germline, CDR1 is MNHNS and CDR2 is SASEGT. V lost 7 bases to trimming and J lost 5 bases, with 12 bases between them. For the CDR3, the DNA is TGTGCCAGCATCGAAGATGTGCACAATGAGCAGTTCTTC. Protein product: CASIEDVHNEQFF.

This clone has a single count. Distinct nucleotide sequences in the sample also encode this CDR3. The chain joins TRBV30 to TRBJ1-2, with D hard to call. This CDR3 region has 12 residues. Trimming took 3 bases from V and 8 from J, leaving 13 bases between them. The germline V gene encodes CDR1 GTSNPN and CDR2 SVGIG (reference sequence). The CDR3 region has the DNA TGTGCCTGGAGCAGGCAGGCGGGGGGCTACACCTTC. Protein sequence: CAWSRQAGGYTF.

J is TRBJ2-1 and V is TRBV19; 14 nucleotides align to TRBD2. CDR1 and CDR2 from the germline V gene are LNHDA and SQIVND (reference sequence). V trimming: 4 bases; J trimming: 6 bases; junction bases outside the gene matches: 5. This CDR3 region has 16 residues. This CDR3 reads CASSRTGLAGVNEQFF. As DNA, the CDR3 is TGTGCCAGTAGTAGAACGGGACTAGCGGGAGTCAATGAGCAGTTCTTC.

The sample holds one count of this clone. This chain links TRBV4-2 with TRBJ2-1; D gene uncertain. Trimming pared 3 bases from V and 0 bases from J, leaving 18 bases between. The CDR3 length is 18 residues. Germline assignment: CDR1 LGHNA and CDR2 YNFKEQ. The CDR3 DNA reads as TGTGCCAGCAGCCACGGATCAACGGATAAGAGCTCCTACAATGAGCAGTTCTTC. The encoded protein is CASSHGSTDKSSYNEQFF.

This chain links TRBV7-9 with TRBJ1-1, with no clear D. V was pared by 1 base and J by 0 bases, with 9 bases between. The germline V gene has CDR1 SEHNR and CDR2 FQNEAQ (reference sequence). This CDR3 has 15 residues. The CDR3 sequence is CASSLGVRMNTEAFF. The CDR3 DNA sequence: TGTGCCAGCAGCTTAGGGGTCAGAATGAACACTGAAGCTTTCTTT.

The genes are TRBV10-2 and TRBJ2-2; a possible D gene is TRBD2 (6 bases). V shed 9 bases and J shed 6 bases, with 20 bases lying between them. The V gene's germline CDR1 is WSHSY and CDR2 SAAADI. The CDR3 covers 15 residues. CDR3 loop: CASSVAGGSAGELFF. The CDR3 DNA is TGCGCCAGTTCCGTAGCCGGGGGATCGGCCGGGGAGCTGTTTTTT.

The chain combines TRBV15 with TRBJ2-2, with D possibly TRBD2 on 6 matching bases. The CDR3 runs to 18 residues. Trimming stripped 0 bases from V and 1 base from J, with 15 bases between. Germline V gives CDR1 LNHNV, CDR2 YYDKDF (reference sequence). CDR3: CATSREYGGTGNTGELFF. DNA of the CDR3: TGTGCCACCAGCAGAGAATACGGGGGTACAGGGAACACCGGGGAGCTGTTTTTT.

The chain uses TRBV28 and TRBJ1-1; 8 positions agree with TRBD1. From germline, CDR1 is MDHEN and CDR2 SYDVKM. Losses at the gene ends were 5 bases for V and 1 base for J; bases not matched to a gene: 6. This CDR3 comprises 15 residues. The CDR3: CASSNSGTGNTEAFF. As DNA, the CDR3 is TGTGCCAGCAGTAACTCCGGGACAGGGAACACTGAAGCTTTCTTT.

The CDR3 region has the DNA TGTGCCAGCAGCGCCGGACTTCGCACAGATACGCAGTATTTT. Amino acid sequence: CASSAGLRTDTQYF. The J gene is TRBJ2-3, the V gene TRBV9, with D maybe TRBD2 (5 bases). Trimming pared 3 bases from V and 1 base from J, leaving 9 bases between. From germline, CDR1 is SGDLS and CDR2 YYNGEE. This CDR3 comprises 14 residues.

The chain carries TRBV5-1 and TRBJ2-7, with 9 nucleotides matching TRBD2. The germline gives CDR1 SGHRS, CDR2 YFSETQ. The CDR3 runs 21 residues. V lost 1 base, J lost 0 bases, and 20 bases stayed unmatched. The CDR3 bases are TGCGCCAGCAGCTTGACCGCGGGAGGGCCCCACTTCCCTTTAAGCTCCTACGAGCAGTACTTC. This encodes CASSLTAGGPHFPLSSYEQYF.

This clone was detected only once. The gene calls are TRBV7-9 and TRBJ1-1; unclear D gene. V was clipped by 5 bases and J by 5 bases, with 9 bases between them. CDR1 and CDR2 (germline): SEHNR, FQNEAQ (reference sequence). The CDR3 loop spans 12 amino acids. CDR3 nucleotide sequence: TGTGCCAGCAGCGCCTACTTTACTGAAGCTTTCTTT. The encoded protein is CASSAYFTEAFF.

The chain recombines TRBV7-9 with TRBJ2-2; D is uncertain. Deletions cut 1 base from V and 3 bases from J, with 12 bases between. The germline gives CDR1 SEHNR, CDR2 FQNEAQ (reference sequence). The CDR3 is 16 amino acids. CDR3 bases: TGTGCCAGCAGCTTAGATGGTAGTCCCTACACCGGGGAGCTGTTTTTT. Translation: CASSLDGSPYTGELFF. The whole variable domain, filled in from reference TRBV7-9 and TRBJ2-2, reads DTGVSQNPRHKITKRGQNVTFRCDPISEHNRLYWYRQTLGQGPEFLTYFQNEAQLEKSRLLSDRFSAERPKGSFSTLEIQRTEQGDSAMYLCASSLDGSPYTGELFFGEGSRLTVL.

The chain joins TRBV11-3 to TRBJ2-1, with 15 positions matching TRBD2. The CDR3 contains 16 residues. V gave up 1 base and J gave up 8 bases; unmatched junction bases: 3. CDR1 is SGHNT, CDR2 YENEEA, per germline. The CDR3 region is CASSLGTSGRADEQFF. In nucleotides, the CDR3 is TGTGCCAGCAGCTTAGGGACTAGCGGGAGGGCCGATGAGCAGTTCTTC.

J is TRBJ1-5 and V is TRBV20-1; tentative D call: TRBD1 (6 bases). Trimming removed 3 bases from V and 15 bases from J, with 15 bases in between. Germline lookup yields CDR1 DFQATT and CDR2 SNEGSKA (reference sequence). This CDR3 region has 11 residues. The CDR3 DNA reads TGCAGTGCTAGTGGATCAACAGGGAGGCATTTT. This encodes CSASGSTGRHF.